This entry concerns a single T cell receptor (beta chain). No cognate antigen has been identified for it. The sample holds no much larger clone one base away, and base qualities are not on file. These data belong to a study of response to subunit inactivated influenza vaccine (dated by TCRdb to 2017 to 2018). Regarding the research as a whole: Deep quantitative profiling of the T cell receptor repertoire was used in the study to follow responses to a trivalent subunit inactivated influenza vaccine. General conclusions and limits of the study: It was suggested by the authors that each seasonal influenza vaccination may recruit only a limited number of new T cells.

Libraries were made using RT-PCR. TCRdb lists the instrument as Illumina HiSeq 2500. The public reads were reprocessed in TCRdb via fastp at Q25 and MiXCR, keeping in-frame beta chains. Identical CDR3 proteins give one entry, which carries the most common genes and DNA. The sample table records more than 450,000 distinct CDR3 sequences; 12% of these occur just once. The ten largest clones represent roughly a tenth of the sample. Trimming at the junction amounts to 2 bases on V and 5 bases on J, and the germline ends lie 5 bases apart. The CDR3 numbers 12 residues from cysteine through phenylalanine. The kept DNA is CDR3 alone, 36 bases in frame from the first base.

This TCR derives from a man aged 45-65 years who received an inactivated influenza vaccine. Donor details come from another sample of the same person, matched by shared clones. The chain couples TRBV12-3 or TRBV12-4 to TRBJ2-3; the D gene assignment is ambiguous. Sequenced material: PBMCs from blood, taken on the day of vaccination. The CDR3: CASSLMEDTQYF. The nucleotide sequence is TGTGCCAGCAGTTTAATGGAAGATACGCAGTATTTT.